These 22 T cell receptor beta chains originate from one sample sequenced in a study of blood T cell repertoires in COVID-19. Libraries were prepared by immunoSEQ multiplex PCR; TCRdb keeps only in-frame clonotypes and omits some of them. The sample includes about 110,000 clones, more than 70% of them seen just once. Sequencing used peripheral blood. The receptors were gathered from a man aged 40-49 years with active or convalescent COVID-19.

This clone appeared a single time. V is TRBV7-9 and J is TRBJ2-3; D not resolved. This CDR3 spans 17 amino acids. Germline assignment: CDR1 SEHNR and CDR2 FQNEAQ (reference sequence). The ends were cut back, 5 bases at V and 6 bases at J, with 24 bases in the middle. Here the CDR3 reads CASSPSKQVGSSDTQYF. The CDR3 DNA is TGTGCCAGCAGCCCTTCTAAGCAGGTTGGGTCATCCGATACGCAGTATTTT.

The chain is built from TRBV6-4 and TRBJ2-1, with D possibly being TRBD2 (7 bases). The CDR3 spans 17 residues. Trimming removed 0 bases at V and 6 bases at J, with 18 bases between. CDR1 and CDR2 from the germline V gene are MRHNA and SNTAGT. The CDR3 region is CASSDSRGEGPVNEQFF. CDR3 in DNA: TGTGCCAGCAGTGACTCGAGGGGGGAGGGACCTGTCAATGAGCAGTTCTTC.

The rearrangement joins TRBV15 to TRBJ2-7, with D maybe TRBD2 (6 bases). Trimming left V 1 base short and J 0 bases short, with 10 bases between. The CDR3 runs to 15 residues. Germline V gives CDR1 LNHNV, CDR2 YYDKDF (reference sequence). The CDR3 spells CATSRGALASYEQYF. Written as DNA, the CDR3 is TGTGCCACCAGCAGAGGGGCACTAGCCTCCTACGAGCAGTACTTC.

The V call is TRBV18, the J call TRBJ2-2; 7 bases are a match to TRBD1. The CDR3 totals 15 residues. Germline V gene data show CDR1 as KGHSH and CDR2 as LQKENI. V shed 1 base and J 4 bases; nucleotides not matched to a gene: 3. The DNA of the CDR3 is TGTGCCAGCTCACCACAGGGGGCGGCCACCGGGGAGCTGTTTTTT. As protein: CASSPQGAATGELFF.

This chain joins TRBV6-6 and TRBJ1-4; 8 positions agree with TRBD1. With 5 bases clipped from V and 8 bases from J, the junction kept 4 bases outside the gene matches. CDR1 and CDR2 from the germline V gene are MNHNY and SVGAGI (reference sequence). CDR3 length: 13 residues. The DNA of the CDR3 is TGTGCCAGCAGTACAGGGGGAGACGAAAAACTGTTTTTT. Protein: CASSTGGDEKLFF.

The V and J genes are TRBV7-9 and TRBJ1-2; TRBD1 matches at 8 bases. Germline assignment: CDR1 SEHNR and CDR2 FQNEAQ (reference sequence). This CDR3 has 14 residues. Trimming at V came to 3 bases and at J to 8 bases, leaving 8 bases not matched to a gene. The CDR3 reads CASSFSDRAGGYTF. In nucleotides, the CDR3 is TGTGCCAGCAGCTTCTCGGACAGGGCCGGGGGCTACACCTTC.

This clone appeared a single time. The genes are TRBV9 and TRBJ2-7; a weak D match, TRBD2 (6 bases). Trimming took off 3 bases at V and 0 bases at J, with 16 bases between the two ends. Per germline, CDR1 SGDLS and CDR2 YYNGEE. The length of the CDR3 is 16 residues. CDR3 region: CASSATSGSLSYEQYF. CDR3 DNA: TGTGCCAGCAGCGCAACTTCCGGGAGCCTCTCCTACGAGCAGTACTTC. The complete variable domain, with remaining parts taken from reference TRBV9 and TRBJ2-7, reads DSGVTQTPKHLITATGQRVTLRCSPRSGDLSVYWYQQSLDQGLQFLIQYYNGEERAKGNILERFSAQQFPDLHSELNLSSLELGDSALYFCASSATSGSLSYEQYFGPGTRLTVT.

The V call is TRBV5-1, the J call TRBJ1-1; a weak D match, TRBD1 (5 bases). The CDR3 spans 15 residues. V lost 4 bases to trimming and J lost 1 base, with 14 bases between them. Germline values: CDR1 SGHRS, CDR2 YFSETQ. The CDR3: CASSLGPGGNTEAFF. CDR3 sequence (DNA): TGCGCCAGCAGCCTGGGGCCGGGAGGGAACACTGAAGCTTTCTTT.

The gene calls are TRBV7-9 and TRBJ2-5, with TRBD2 identical over 9 bases. Trimming removed 4 bases from V and 3 bases from J; junction bases left unmatched: 3. The CDR3 runs to 14 residues. Germline CDR1 reads SEHNR; CDR2 reads FQNEAQ (reference sequence). The CDR3 DNA sequence: TGTGCCAGCAGCTCGGGACTAGCCGAAGAGACCCAGTACTTC. It is translated as CASSSGLAEETQYF.

This clone was counted once. The genes are TRBV5-1 and TRBJ1-1; D call uncertain. Germline CDR1 is SGHRS and CDR2 is YFSETQ. V lost 4 bases to trimming and J lost 9 bases, with 10 bases between them. CDR3 length equals 11 residues. The CDR3 DNA sequence: TGCGCCAGCAGCGCGGAGGGTCAAGCTTTCTTT. This translates into CASSAEGQAFF.

V and J are TRBV7-2 and TRBJ1-5; D possibly corresponds to TRBD1 (5 bases). CDR1 SGHTA and CDR2 FQGNSA come from the germline V gene. The CDR3 is 16 residues long. Between the trimmed V and J ends, which lost 4 bases and 0 bases, there was a span of 13 bases. For the CDR3, the DNA is TGTGCCAGCAGCTCCCGGGGGGGGGTTAGCAATCAGCCCCAGCATTTT. It codes for CASSSRGGVSNQPQHF.

The V and J genes are TRBV5-4 and TRBJ2-7; TRBD1 agrees at 7 bases. The length of the CDR3 is 16 residues. V was pared by 2 bases and J by 1 base, with 9 bases of the junction left unmatched. Germline values: CDR1 SGHNT, CDR2 YYREEE (reference sequence). CDR3 sequence: CASSFFDRDLSYEQYF. The CDR3 DNA is TGTGCCAGCAGCTTTTTCGACAGGGACCTATCCTACGAGCAGTACTTC.

The chain has TRBV6-1 and TRBJ2-7; 11 bases match TRBD2. J was trimmed by 5 bases and V by 2 bases; bases with no gene match: 5. Per germline, CDR1 MNHNS and CDR2 SASEGT. The CDR3 extends over 15 amino acids. The CDR3 loop reads CASSETSGSIDEQYF. CDR3 sequence (DNA): TGTGCCAGCAGTGAAACTAGCGGGAGTATCGACGAGCAGTACTTC.

The CDR3 sequence: CASSLPTGYSGANVLTF. CDR3 in DNA: TGTGCCAGCAGCCTTCCGACAGGGTACTCTGGGGCCAACGTCCTGACTTTC. The chain joins TRBV9 to TRBJ2-6; 7 positions match TRBD1. The CDR3 extends over 17 amino acids. The junction had 7 bases not matched to a gene; V was cut back by 4 bases and J by 0 bases. CDR1 is SGDLS and CDR2 is YYNGEE in the germline V gene.

V and J are TRBV7-8 and TRBJ1-5; possibly TRBD1 for D (6 bases). V was clipped by 5 bases and J by 7 bases, with 18 bases between them. The CDR3 length is 15 residues. Germline V gene data show CDR1 as SGHVS and CDR2 as FQNEAQ. Here the CDR3 DNA reads TGTGCCAGCAGCGGCAACAGGGACCCGTACCAGCCCCAGCATTTT. Protein product: CASSGNRDPYQPQHF.

This clone is categorized as medium-sized. The chain recombines TRBV6-5 with TRBJ2-7, with 8 nucleotides matching TRBD1. Germline CDR1 reads MNHEY; CDR2 reads SVGAGI. The CDR3 extends over 14 amino acids. The junction had 12 bases not matched to a gene; V was cut back by 7 bases and J by 7 bases. The CDR3 spells CASMSGTGPPEQYF. The CDR3 nucleotides are TGTGCCAGCATGTCCGGGACAGGACCCCCGGAGCAGTACTTC.

The chain uses TRBV28 and TRBJ1-1; no reliable D call. Germline V gene lookup returns CDR1 MDHEN and CDR2 SYDVKM. V dropped 7 bases and J dropped 10 bases, with 19 bases sitting between them. There are 13 residues in the CDR3. The CDR3 region is CASKANPTESAFF. The CDR3 nucleotides read TGTGCCAGCAAGGCCAATCCTACAGAGTCAGCTTTCTTT.

The chain employs TRBV28 and TRBJ2-6; 7 bases are shared with TRBD1. There are 18 residues in the CDR3. V was clipped by 6 bases and J by 4 bases; unmatched bases: 15. Germline V gene lookup returns CDR1 MDHEN and CDR2 SYDVKM. The CDR3 DNA reads TGTGCCAGCAGGAGCCGGGACAGCCTAACCTTGGGGGCCAACGTCCTGACTTTC. This encodes CASRSRDSLTLGANVLTF.

This sequence joins TRBV7-2 and TRBJ2-6; D is perhaps TRBD1 (6 bases). Trimming pared 3 bases from V and 2 bases from J, leaving 11 bases between. Per germline, CDR1 SGHTA and CDR2 FQGNSA. The CDR3 length is 16 residues. The CDR3 nucleotides are TGTGCCAGCAGCTTCGCCGGGACAACTGGGGCCAACGTCCTGACTTTC. This encodes CASSFAGTTGANVLTF.

The chain links TRBV29-1 to TRBJ1-2; D may be TRBD1 (6 bases). From germline, CDR1 is SQVTM and CDR2 ANQGSEA. V lost 7 bases and J 11 bases, leaving 17 bases between the germline ends. The CDR3 is 11 amino acids. The CDR3 DNA reads TGCAGCGCCCGGGCGGGGGGCGCATACACCTTC. It is translated as CSARAGGAYTF.

The J gene is TRBJ2-5, the V gene TRBV5-1, with 10 bases fitting TRBD1. The CDR3 is 14 amino acids. The V gene's germline CDR1 is SGHRS and CDR2 YFSETQ. V was clipped by 3 bases and J by 3 bases; unmatched bases: 2. DNA for the CDR3: TGCGCCAGCAGCTGGGGACAGGGGAAAGAGACCCAGTACTTC. Translation: CASSWGQGKETQYF.

V usage is TRBV18 and J usage is TRBJ1-2; a weak D match, TRBD1 (6 bases). Trimming pared 4 bases from V and 2 bases from J, leaving 8 bases between. CDR1 and CDR2 from the germline V gene are KGHSH and LQKENI. The CDR3 loop spans 13 amino acids. The CDR3 here is CASSHDRNYGYTF. The DNA for the CDR3 is TGTGCCAGCTCACACGACAGGAACTATGGCTACACCTTC.